The 6 T cell receptor beta chains given below trace back to one sample, sequenced in a study of cytomegalovirus exposure and HLA in healthy donors. The PCR ran on 60 Vbeta and 13 Jbeta primers. The method was immunoSEQ multiplex PCR; TCRdb's version includes in-frame clones alone and lacks a portion of them. The table lists approximately 180,000 clones, around 82% of them singletons, with over 10% in the top ten. Sequencing was performed on PBMCs. The receptors derive from a woman in her forties or fifties in good health and CMV-seropositive.

The chain links TRBV2 to TRBJ1-4, with TRBD1 as a possible D gene (5 bases). Trimming cost V 4 bases and J 7 bases, with 22 bases left between them. Germline loops: CDR1 SNHLY, CDR2 FYNNEI. This CDR3 region has 17 residues. The CDR3 protein is CASSVGPLLSQGEKLFF. The CDR3, as DNA: TGTGCCAGCAGTGTTGGACCACTCTTAAGTCAGGGTGAAAAACTGTTTTTT.

This chain connects TRBV5-1 to TRBJ2-2, with a weak D call TRBD1 (6 bases). Germline assignment: CDR1 SGHRS and CDR2 YFSETQ. V lost 4 bases, J lost 1 base, and 14 bases lay in between. The CDR3 spans 16 residues. CDR3 nucleotides: TGCGCCAGCAGCCTCGGGACAACCCTGAACACCGGGGAGCTGTTTTTT. It codes for CASSLGTTLNTGELFF.

The chain recombines TRBV7-8 with TRBJ1-3, with D possibly being TRBD1 (5 bases). CDR1 SGHVS and CDR2 FQNEAQ come from the germline V gene. Trimming shortened V by 7 bases and J by 0 bases, and 10 bases separated the two germline ends. CDR3 length: 14 amino acids. The CDR3 DNA follows: TGTGCCAGCAAACAGGCCCCCTCTGGAAACACCATATATTTT. Its translation is CASKQAPSGNTIYF. Full variable domain (missing parts from reference TRBV7-8 and TRBJ1-3): GAGVSQSPRYKVAKRGQDVALRCDPISGHVSLFWYQQALGQGPEFLTYFQNEAQLDKSGLPSDRFFAERPEGSVSTLKIQRTQQEDSAVYLCASKQAPSGNTIYFGEGSWLTVV.

This clone was seen only once. V is TRBV29-1 and J is TRBJ2-5; a weak D match, TRBD1 (6 bases). CDR1 SQVTM and CDR2 ANQGSEA come from the germline V gene. V was pared by 6 bases and J by 5 bases, with 16 bases between. The CDR3 has 13 residues. CDR3 loop: CSVSGALRETQYF. CDR3 coding DNA: TGCAGCGTGTCAGGGGCATTAAGGGAGACCCAGTACTTC.

The rearrangement joins TRBV5-1 to TRBJ2-2; perhaps TRBD2 as D (6 bases). CDR3 length: 15 amino acids. Trimming took off 1 base at V and 7 bases at J, with 14 bases between the two ends. Germline CDR1 reads SGHRS; CDR2 reads YFSETQ. The CDR3 region is CASSLIAGRGGELFF. The CDR3 DNA sequence: TGCGCCAGCAGCTTGATAGCAGGGCGGGGCGGGGAGCTGTTTTTT.

CDR3: CASGHRGETQYF. DNA for the CDR3: TGTGCCAGCGGACACAGGGGGGAGACCCAGTACTTC. The chain recombines TRBV6-1 with TRBJ2-5; 8 bases map to TRBD1. With V trimmed by 8 bases and J by 5 bases, 4 bases remained unmatched. The length of the CDR3 is 12 residues. Germline V CDR1 and CDR2: MNHNS, SASEGT.